A selection of T cell receptor beta chains follows, all from one sample in a study of T cells expressing NK-cell markers. TCRdb re-called the 5' RACE reads, yielding one record per CDR3 amino acid sequence without DNA. The sample has approximately 440,000 distinct CDR3 sequences. The sample was blood T cells: a sorted CD56 or NKG2C T cell subset, CD4+ or CD8+ T cells, or bulk PBMC T cells (not recorded which). These receptor sequences come from a woman aged 50 to 60 in good health. Each CDR3 is given with its conserved first and last residue. Fields, in order: J gene, V gene, CDR3 protein.

TRBJ2-1	TRBV5-1	CASSLEVASAPYNEQFF
TRBJ2-2	TRBV5-1	CASSSDRGLTGELFF
TRBJ1-1	TRBV20-1	CSALDRSGTEAFF
TRBJ1-4	TRBV10-3	CAIRNDRKDEKLFF
TRBJ1-2	TRBV4-1	CASSQVEQSHYGYTF
TRBJ1-1	TRBV13	CASSYTDRDEAFF
TRBJ2-1	TRBV7-2	CASSLIPEGEQFF
TRBJ1-4	TRBV3-1	CASEPRNRGTNEKLFF
TRBJ2-1	TRBV9	CASSRGLLSSYNEQFF
TRBJ1-6	TRBV6-1	CASSEALRVSPLHF
TRBJ1-1	TRBV6-5	CASSYSRVGAGAFF
TRBJ1-5	TRBV6-1	CASSGQASNQPQHF
TRBJ2-1	TRBV12-5	CASGPEGPEQFF
TRBJ2-3	TRBV7-3	CASSARLAGSTDTQYF
TRBJ2-2	TRBV2	CASRPGQGGTGELFF
TRBJ1-2	TRBV20-1	CSAAGQTYGYTF
TRBJ2-1	TRBV12-5	CASGLVGGGGEQFF
TRBJ2-7	TRBV18	CASSPQPGLDYEQYF
TRBJ2-2	TRBV7-9	CASSLFLGPQHPDTGELFF
TRBJ1-1	TRBV9	CASSARGGLNTEAFF
TRBJ2-3	TRBV7-2	CASSLAGGGAITDTQYF
TRBJ2-1	TRBV7-9	CASSMLASNEQFF